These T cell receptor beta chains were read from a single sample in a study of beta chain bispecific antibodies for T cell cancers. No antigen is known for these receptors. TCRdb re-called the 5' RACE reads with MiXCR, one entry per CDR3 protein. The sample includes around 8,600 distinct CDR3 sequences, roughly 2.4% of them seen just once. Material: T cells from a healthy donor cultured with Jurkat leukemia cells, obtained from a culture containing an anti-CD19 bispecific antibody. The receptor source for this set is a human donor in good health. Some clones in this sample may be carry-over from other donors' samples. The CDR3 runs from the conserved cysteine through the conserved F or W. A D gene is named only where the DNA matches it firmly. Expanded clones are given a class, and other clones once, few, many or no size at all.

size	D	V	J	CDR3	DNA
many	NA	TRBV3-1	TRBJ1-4	CASSQDSAGEKLFF	TGTGCCAGCAGCCAAGATTCGGCGGGAGAAAAACTGTTTTTT
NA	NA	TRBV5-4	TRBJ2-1	CASSLERHNEQFF	TGTGCCAGCAGCTTGGAACGGCACAATGAGCAGTTCTTC
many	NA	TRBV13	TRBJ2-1	CASSPTIGGEQFF	TGTGCCAGCAGCCCGACTATTGGCGGTGAGCAGTTCTTC
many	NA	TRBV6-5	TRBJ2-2	CASSYGQTTGELFF	TGTGCCAGCAGTTACGGACAGACCACCGGGGAGCTGTTTTTT
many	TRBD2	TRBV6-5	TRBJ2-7	CASRLSERGEAYEQYF	TGTGCCAGCAGACTATCGGAGCGGGGGGAGGCTTACGAGCAGTACTTC
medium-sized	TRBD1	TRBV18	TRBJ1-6	CASSQGTENSPLHF	TGTGCCAGCTCACAGGGGACAGAAAATTCACCCCTCCACTTT
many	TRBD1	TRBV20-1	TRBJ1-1	CSATKRQGPTEAFF	TGCAGTGCTACCAAAAGACAGGGACCCACTGAAGCTTTCTTT
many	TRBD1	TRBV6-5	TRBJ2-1	CASSPDRISYNEQFF	TGTGCCAGCAGCCCGGACAGGATCTCCTACAATGAGCAGTTCTTC
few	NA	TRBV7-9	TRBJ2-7	CASSKSDRAYEQYF	TGTGCCAGCAGCAAGTCGGACAGAGCCTACGAGCAGTACTTC
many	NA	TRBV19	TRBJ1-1	CASSTSLNTEAFF	TGTGCCAGTAGTACCAGTCTGAACACTGAAGCTTTCTTT
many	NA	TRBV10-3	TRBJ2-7	CAIASSVVSYEQYF	TGTGCCATCGCCTCTAGCGTGGTCTCCTACGAGCAGTACTTC
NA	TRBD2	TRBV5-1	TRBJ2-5	CASSLGGSEETQYF	TGCGCCAGCAGCTTGGGCGGGAGTGAAGAGACCCAGTACTTC
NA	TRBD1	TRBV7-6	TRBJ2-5	CASRPGTGGEFQETQYF	TGTGCCAGCAGACCCGGGACAGGGGGCGAATTTCAAGAGACCCAGTACTTC
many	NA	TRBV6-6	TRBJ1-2	CASRQADSPYGYTF	TGTGCCAGCAGGCAGGCGGACAGTCCATATGGCTACACCTTC